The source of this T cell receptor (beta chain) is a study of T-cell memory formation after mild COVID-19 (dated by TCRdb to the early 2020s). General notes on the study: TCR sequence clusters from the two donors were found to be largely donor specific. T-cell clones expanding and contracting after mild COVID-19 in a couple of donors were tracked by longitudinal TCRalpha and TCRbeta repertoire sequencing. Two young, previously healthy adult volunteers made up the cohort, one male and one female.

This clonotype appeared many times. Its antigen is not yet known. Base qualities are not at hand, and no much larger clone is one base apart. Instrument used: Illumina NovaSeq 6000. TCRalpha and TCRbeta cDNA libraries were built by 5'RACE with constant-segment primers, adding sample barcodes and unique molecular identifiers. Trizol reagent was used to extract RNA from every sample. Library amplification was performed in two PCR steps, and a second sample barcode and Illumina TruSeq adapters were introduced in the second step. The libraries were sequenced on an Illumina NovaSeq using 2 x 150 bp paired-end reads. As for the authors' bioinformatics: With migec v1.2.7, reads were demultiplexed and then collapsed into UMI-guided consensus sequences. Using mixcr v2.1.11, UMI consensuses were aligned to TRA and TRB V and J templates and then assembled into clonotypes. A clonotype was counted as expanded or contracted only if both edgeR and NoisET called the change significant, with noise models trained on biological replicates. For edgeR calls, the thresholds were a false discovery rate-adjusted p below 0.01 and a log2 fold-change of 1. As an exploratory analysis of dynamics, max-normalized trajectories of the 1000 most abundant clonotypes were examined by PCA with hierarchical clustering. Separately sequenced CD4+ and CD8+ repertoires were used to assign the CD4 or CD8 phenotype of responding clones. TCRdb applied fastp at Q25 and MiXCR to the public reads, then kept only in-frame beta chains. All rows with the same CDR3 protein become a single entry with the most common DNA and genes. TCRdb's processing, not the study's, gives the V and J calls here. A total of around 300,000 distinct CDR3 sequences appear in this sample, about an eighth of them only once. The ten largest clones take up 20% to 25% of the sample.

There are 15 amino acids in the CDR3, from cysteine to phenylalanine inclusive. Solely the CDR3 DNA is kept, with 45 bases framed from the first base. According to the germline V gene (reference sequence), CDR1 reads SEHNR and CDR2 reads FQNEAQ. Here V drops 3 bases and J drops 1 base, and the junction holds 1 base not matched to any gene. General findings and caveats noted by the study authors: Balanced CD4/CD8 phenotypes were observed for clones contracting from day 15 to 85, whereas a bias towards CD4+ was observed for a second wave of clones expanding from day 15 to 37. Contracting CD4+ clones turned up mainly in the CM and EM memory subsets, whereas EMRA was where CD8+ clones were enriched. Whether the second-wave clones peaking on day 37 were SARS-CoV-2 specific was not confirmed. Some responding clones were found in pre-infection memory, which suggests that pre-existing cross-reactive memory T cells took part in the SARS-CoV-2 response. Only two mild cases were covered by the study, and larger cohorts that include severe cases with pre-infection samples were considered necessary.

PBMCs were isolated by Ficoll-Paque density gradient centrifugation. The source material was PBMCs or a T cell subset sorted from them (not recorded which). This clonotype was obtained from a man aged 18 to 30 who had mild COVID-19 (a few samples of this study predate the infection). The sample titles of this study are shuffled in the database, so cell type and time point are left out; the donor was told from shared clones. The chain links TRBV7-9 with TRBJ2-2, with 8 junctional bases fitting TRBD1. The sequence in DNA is TGTGCCAGCAGCTTCAGGGGGCGGAACACCGGGGAGCTGTTTTTT. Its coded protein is CASSFRGRNTGELFF.